A single T cell receptor (beta chain) is shown here with its context. Its antigen remains unidentified. The germline V gene encodes CDR1 MDHEN and CDR2 SYDVKM. The CDR3 has 16 residues. V dropped 11 bases and J dropped 5 bases, with 22 bases sitting between them. TCRdb's table, derived via immunoSEQ multiplex PCR, lists solely in-frame clones and lacks some. The table includes 140,000 to 150,000 clones, about 94% detected once. These data originate in a study of T cell responses to AZD1222 COVID-19 vaccine. Whole-study results and caveats: Spike-specific TCR breadth and depth grew following two AZD1222 doses. Most donors were white British and more were female, and clonal diversity was possibly underestimated.

This rearrangement joins TRBV28 to TRBJ1-6; possibly TRBD1 for D (5 bases). This TCR was sampled from an adult in good health. The sample was peripheral blood, taken on day 0 of AZD1222 vaccination. CDR3 loop: CARRGGGEGNNSPLHF. CDR3 nucleotides: TGTGCCCGCCGGGGGGGAGGGGAAGGGAATAATTCACCCCTCCACTTT.